A selection of T cell receptor beta chains follows, all from one sample in a study of T cells in localized non-small cell lung cancer. Using immunoSEQ multiplex PCR, the repertoire was profiled, and TCRdb retains in-frame clones only, with some absent. The sample consists of almost 35,000 clones, 93% of them appearing once. This specimen consisted of peripheral blood, obtained before any cancer treatment. These receptors were obtained from a female donor of 60 years or more with stage I lung adenocarcinoma. Each CDR3 is given with its conserved first and last residue. Fields, in order: clone size, J gene, V gene, D gene, CDR3 protein, CDR3 DNA. The D gene is left open where the match is weak. Rows may omit the clone size; those that give it use once, few, many or a size class.

. | TRBJ2-7 | TRBV6-5 | TRBD1 | CASSYRTGGYEQYF | TGTGCCAGCAGTTACCGGACAGGGGGTTACGAGCAGTACTTC
. | TRBJ1-2 | TRBV19 | . | CASSIRQDYGYTF | TGTGCCAGTAGTATTCGACAGGACTATGGCTACACCTTC
. | TRBJ1-3 | TRBV6-5 | . | CASSLDRNTIYF | TGTGCCAGCAGCTTGGACAGAAACACCATATATTTT
. | TRBJ1-1 | TRBV29-1 | . | CSVHGVGTEAFF | TGCAGCGTCCACGGGGTTGGCACTGAAGCTTTCTTT
. | TRBJ1-2 | TRBV6-5 | . | CASSGHREAYGYTF | TGTGCCAGCAGTGGCCACAGGGAAGCCTATGGCTACACCTTC
. | TRBJ1-5 | TRBV7-3 | . | CASSPDSPNQPQHF | TGTGCCAGCAGCCCCGACAGCCCCAATCAGCCCCAGCATTTT
. | TRBJ1-1 | TRBV7-2 | TRBD1 | CASRGQGSGTEAFF | TGTGCCAGCAGAGGACAGGGTTCGGGCACTGAAGCTTTCTTT
. | TRBJ2-4 | TRBV20-1 | . | CSARRGDIQYF | TGCAGTGCTAGAAGAGGGGACATTCAGTACTTC
. | TRBJ2-1 | TRBV7-3 | . | CASSSFVNNEQFF | TGTGCCAGCAGCTCATTTGTCAACAATGAGCAGTTCTTC
. | TRBJ2-1 | TRBV7-9 | TRBD2 | CASSTGTSGIDEQFF | TGTGCCAGCAGCACCGGGACTAGCGGGATCGATGAGCAGTTCTTC
. | TRBJ1-1 | TRBV9 | . | CASSVEIYGEAFF | TGTGCCAGCAGCGTAGAAATTTATGGTGAAGCTTTCTTT
. | TRBJ2-4 | TRBV11-3 | . | CASSRQGTEGIQYF | TGTGCCAGCAGCCGCCAGGGGACGGAGGGCATTCAGTACTTC
. | TRBJ2-5 | TRBV5-1 | . | CASSSLTGAQETQYF | TGCGCCAGCAGCTCGCTTACCGGGGCCCAAGAGACCCAGTACTTC
. | TRBJ1-3 | TRBV7-9 | . | CASSSWDGSGNTIYF | TGTGCCAGCAGCTCGTGGGACGGCTCTGGAAACACCATATATTTT
once | TRBJ1-1 | TRBV5-1 | . | CANSLAGGRTEAFF | TGCGCCAACAGCTTAGCCGGGGGTAGGACTGAAGCTTTCTTT
. | TRBJ2-5 | TRBV7-2 | . | CASSSADGTGYF | TGTGCCAGCAGCTCCGCGGACGGAACCGGGTACTTC
. | TRBJ1-1 | TRBV7-2 | . | CASSPQLTGDTEAFF | TGTGCCAGCAGCCCCCAATTGACCGGGGACACTGAAGCTTTCTTT
. | TRBJ1-4 | TRBV6-4 | TRBD1 | CASSPPGQGSEKLFF | TGTGCCAGCAGTCCCCCGGGACAGGGTAGTGAAAAACTGTTTTTT
. | TRBJ2-4 | TRBV15 | . | CATSRERLAKNIQYF | TGTGCCACCAGCAGAGAACGATTAGCCAAAAACATTCAGTACTTC
. | TRBJ2-6 | TRBV4-3 | TRBD2 | CASSQEFGTSGSTGANVLTF | TGCGCCAGCAGCCAAGAGTTCGGGACTAGCGGGTCCACCGGGGCCAACGTCCTGACTTTC
. | TRBJ2-3 | TRBV19 | . | CASSTENTDTQYF | TGTGCCAGTAGTACAGAGAACACAGATACGCAGTATTTT
. | TRBJ1-1 | TRBV27 | TRBD1 | CASSLSGTGGRAFF | TGTGCCAGCAGTTTATCCGGGACAGGGGGCCGAGCTTTCTTT